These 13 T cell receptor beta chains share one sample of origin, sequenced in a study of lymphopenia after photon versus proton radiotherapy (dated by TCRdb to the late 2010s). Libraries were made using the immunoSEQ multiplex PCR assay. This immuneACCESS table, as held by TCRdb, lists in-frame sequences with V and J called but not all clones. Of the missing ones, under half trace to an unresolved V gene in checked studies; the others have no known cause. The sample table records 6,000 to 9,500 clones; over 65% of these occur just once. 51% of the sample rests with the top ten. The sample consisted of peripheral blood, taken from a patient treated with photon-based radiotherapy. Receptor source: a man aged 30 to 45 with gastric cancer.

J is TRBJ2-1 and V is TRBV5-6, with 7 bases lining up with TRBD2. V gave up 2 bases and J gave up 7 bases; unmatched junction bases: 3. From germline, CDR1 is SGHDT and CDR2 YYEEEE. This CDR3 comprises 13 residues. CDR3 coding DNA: TGTGCCAGCAGCTTTATTAGCGGGAATGAGCAGTTCTTC. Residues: CASSFISGNEQFF. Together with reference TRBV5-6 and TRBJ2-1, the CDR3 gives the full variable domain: DAGVTQSPTHLIKTRGQQVTLRCSPKSGHDTVSWYQQALGQGPQFIFQYYEEEERQRGNFPDRFSGHQFPNYSSELNVNALLLGDSALYLCASSFISGNEQFFGPGTRLTVL.

For the CDR3, the DNA is TGTGCCAGCAGTTACCCTGATCCGAGCTACAATGAGCAGTTCTTC. As protein: CASSYPDPSYNEQFF. The chain uses TRBV6-6 and TRBJ2-1; no clear D. This CDR3 comprises 15 residues. V lost 2 bases, J lost 3 bases, and 11 bases lay in between. Looked up from germline, CDR1 is MNHNY and CDR2 is SVGAGI (reference sequence).

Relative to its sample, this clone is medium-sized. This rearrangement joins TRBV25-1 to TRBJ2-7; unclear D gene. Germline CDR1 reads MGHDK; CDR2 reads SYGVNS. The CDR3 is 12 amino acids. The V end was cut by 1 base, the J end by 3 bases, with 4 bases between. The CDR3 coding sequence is TGTGCCAGCAGTGAATGGGGCTACGAGCAGTACTTC. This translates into CASSEWGYEQYF.

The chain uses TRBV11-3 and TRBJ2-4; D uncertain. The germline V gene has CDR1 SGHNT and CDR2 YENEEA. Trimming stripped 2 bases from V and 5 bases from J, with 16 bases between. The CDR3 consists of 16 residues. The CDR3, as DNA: TGTGCCAGCAGCTTATGGGGAATGGGGATGGAAAACATTCAGTACTTC. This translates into CASSLWGMGMENIQYF.

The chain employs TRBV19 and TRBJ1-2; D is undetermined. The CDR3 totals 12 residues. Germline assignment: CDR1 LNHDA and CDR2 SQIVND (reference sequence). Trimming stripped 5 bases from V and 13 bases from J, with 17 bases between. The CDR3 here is CASSSERVGFTF. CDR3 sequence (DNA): TGTGCCAGTAGTTCGGAACGGGTTGGATTCACCTTC.

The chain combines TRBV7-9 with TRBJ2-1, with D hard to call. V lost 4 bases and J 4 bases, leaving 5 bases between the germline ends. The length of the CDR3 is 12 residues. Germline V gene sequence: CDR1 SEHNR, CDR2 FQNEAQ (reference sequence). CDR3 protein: CASSSLYNEQFF. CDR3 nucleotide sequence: TGTGCCAGCAGCTCATTATACAATGAGCAGTTCTTC.

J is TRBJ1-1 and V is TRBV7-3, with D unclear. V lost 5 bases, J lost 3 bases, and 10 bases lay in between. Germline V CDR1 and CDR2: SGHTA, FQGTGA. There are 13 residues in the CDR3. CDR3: CASSAERDTEAFF. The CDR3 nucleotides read TGTGCCAGCAGCGCAGAAAGGGACACTGAAGCTTTCTTT.

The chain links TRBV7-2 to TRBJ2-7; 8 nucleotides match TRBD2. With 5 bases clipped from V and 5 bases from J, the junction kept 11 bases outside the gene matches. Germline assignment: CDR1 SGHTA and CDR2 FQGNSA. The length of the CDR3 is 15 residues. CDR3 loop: CASSPNAGGAHEQYF. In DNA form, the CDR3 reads TGTGCCAGCAGCCCTAACGCGGGGGGAGCCCACGAGCAGTACTTC.

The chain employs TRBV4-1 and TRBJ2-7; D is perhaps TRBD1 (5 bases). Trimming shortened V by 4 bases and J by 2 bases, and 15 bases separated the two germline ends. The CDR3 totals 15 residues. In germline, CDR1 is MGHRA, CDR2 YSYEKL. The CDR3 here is CASSLSTVGTYEQYF. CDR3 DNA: TGCGCCAGCAGCCTCTCGACAGTGGGGACCTACGAGCAGTACTTC.

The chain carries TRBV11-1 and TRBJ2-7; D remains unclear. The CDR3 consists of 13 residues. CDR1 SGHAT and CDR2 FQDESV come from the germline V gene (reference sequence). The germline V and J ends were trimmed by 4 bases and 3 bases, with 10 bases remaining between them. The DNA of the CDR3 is TGTGCCAGCAGCTCGGGCAGAAGCTACGAGCAGTACTTC. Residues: CASSSGRSYEQYF.

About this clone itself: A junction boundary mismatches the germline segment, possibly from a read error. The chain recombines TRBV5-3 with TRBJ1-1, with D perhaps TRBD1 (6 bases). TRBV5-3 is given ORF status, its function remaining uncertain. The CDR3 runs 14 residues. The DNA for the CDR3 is TGTGCCAGCAGCTTTTACAGGGTGAACACTGAAGCTTTCTTT. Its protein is CASSFYRVNTEAFF.

The CDR3 is CASSFANSGGKETQYF. CDR3 sequence (DNA): TGCGCCAGCAGCTTCGCGAATAGCGGGGGGAAGGAGACCCAGTACTTC. The gene calls are TRBV5-1 and TRBJ2-5, with TRBD2 matching 10 bases. The V gene end was trimmed by 2 bases and the J gene end by 5 bases; junction bases not matched to a gene: 9. This CDR3 contains 16 residues. The germline V gene has CDR1 SGHRS and CDR2 YFSETQ.

The CDR3 sequence: CASADRGHIQPQHF. CDR3 nucleotides: TGTGCCAGCGCCGACAGGGGGCATATTCAGCCCCAGCATTTT. The gene calls are TRBV6-5 and TRBJ1-5; 10 nucleotides line up with TRBD1. The V gene end was trimmed by 8 bases and the J gene end by 6 bases; junction bases not matched to a gene: 7. CDR3 length: 14 amino acids. From germline, CDR1 is MNHEY and CDR2 SVGAGI.